The 30 T cell receptor beta chains below all came from one sample that was sequenced in a study of cytomegalovirus exposure and HLA in healthy donors. Vbeta (60) and Jbeta (13) primers were used in the PCR. Profiling relied on immunoSEQ multiplex PCR, and the TCRdb table lists in-frame clones only, not all of them. Of about 200,000 clones in the sample, around 75% were seen once. The sequencing sample was made of PBMCs. The source of these receptors is a male donor in good health and CMV-seropositive.

The chain is built from TRBV19 and TRBJ2-7, with 8 bases lining up with TRBD2. V lost 3 bases, J lost 2 bases, and 3 bases stayed unmatched. Germline-derived CDR1 and CDR2 are LNHDA and SQIVND (reference sequence). The CDR3 covers 14 residues. The CDR3 DNA sequence: TGTGCCAGTAGTATGGTCGGGGGGGCCTACGAGCAGTACTTC. Its protein product is CASSMVGGAYEQYF. The full variable domain, rest sourced from reference TRBV19 and TRBJ2-7, is DGGITQSPKYLFRKEGQNVTLSCEQNLNHDAMYWYRQDPGQGLRLIYYSQIVNDFQKGDIAEGYSVSREKKESFPLTVTSAQKNPTAFYLCASSMVGGAYEQYFGPGTRLTVT.

This clone appeared once. V is TRBV5-5 and J is TRBJ1-2; tentatively, D is TRBD1 (6 bases). Per the germline V gene, CDR1 is SGHKS and CDR2 is YYEKEE (reference sequence). Between the trimmed V and J ends, which lost 3 bases and 7 bases, there was a span of 19 bases. The CDR3 runs to 15 residues. The CDR3 loop reads CASSSAAGEFGGYTF. CDR3 bases: TGTGCCAGCAGCTCTGCGGCAGGGGAGTTCGGTGGCTACACCTTC.

This clone was seen more than once but under ten times. The chain links TRBV7-6 to TRBJ2-7; TRBD1 matches at 9 bases. CDR3 length: 16 amino acids. From germline, CDR1 is SGHVS and CDR2 FNYEAQ. With 5 bases clipped from V and 4 bases from J, the junction kept 12 bases outside the gene matches. The CDR3: CASSTISGQGSYEQYF. As DNA, the CDR3 is TGTGCCAGCAGCACTATCTCGGGACAGGGATCTTACGAGCAGTACTTC.

V and J are TRBV11-1 and TRBJ2-1, with TRBD2 identical over 12 bases. The CDR3 is 14 residues long. Trimming took 10 bases from V and 8 from J; bases not matched to a gene: 9. The germline gives CDR1 SGHAT, CDR2 FQDESV (reference sequence). The CDR3 loop reads CATALPSGRDEQFF. The CDR3 nucleotides are TGTGCCACTGCGTTACCTAGCGGGAGGGATGAGCAGTTCTTC.

This rearrangement joins TRBV7-6 to TRBJ1-1; 10 bases fit TRBD1. This CDR3 comprises 17 residues. CDR1 and CDR2 (germline): SGHVS, FNYEAQ. Losses at the gene ends were 5 bases for V and 4 bases for J; bases not matched to a gene: 13. DNA for the CDR3: TGTGCCAGCAGCCCAGGGACAGGGGAAGCCCCTGGCACTGAAGCTTTCTTT. Protein: CASSPGTGEAPGTEAFF.

This chain joins TRBV7-9 and TRBJ1-1; no clear D gene. V lost 5 bases and J 7 bases, leaving 8 bases between the germline ends. This CDR3 is built from 11 residues. CDR1 and CDR2 from the germline V gene are SEHNR and FQNEAQ (reference sequence). As DNA, the CDR3 is TGTGCCAGCAGCCCCTTCAGTGAAGCTTTCTTT. It yields the protein CASSPFSEAFF.

This clone was observed once. The chain employs TRBV5-8 and TRBJ2-1; 9 bases agree with TRBD1. V lost 4 bases, J lost 10 bases, and 6 bases stayed unmatched. CDR1 and CDR2 (germline): SGHTS, YDEGEE. The CDR3 has 13 residues. CDR3 DNA: TGTGCCAGCAGCCGGGGACAGGGCCGCGAGCAGTTCTTC. The encoded protein is CASSRGQGREQFF.

The chain uses TRBV28 and TRBJ1-1, with a possible D match to TRBD1 (6 bases). The length of the CDR3 is 15 residues. Germline V gene lookup returns CDR1 MDHEN and CDR2 SYDVKM. V shed 5 bases and J shed 0 bases, with 13 bases lying between them. For the CDR3, the DNA is TGTGCCAGCAGTCTCAGGGGATTCGTGAACACTGAAGCTTTCTTT. It encodes CASSLRGFVNTEAFF.

A remark on this clone: In the same sample, other DNA sequences code for this CDR3. CDR3 coding DNA: TGTGCCAGCAGTTTCGTCCGGGCGGCGGGAGGAGGCACAGATACGCAGTATTTT. Amino acid sequence: CASSFVRAAGGGTDTQYF. The chain combines TRBV27 with TRBJ2-3, with 8 bases that match TRBD2. This CDR3 is built from 18 residues. The V segment lost 3 bases and the J segment 1 base; nucleotides outside the gene matches: 12. CDR1 MNHEY and CDR2 SMNVEV come from the germline V gene (reference sequence).

This clone came up a few times. This chain links TRBV18 with TRBJ1-1; D uncertain. The CDR3 is 13 residues long. V was cut by 5 bases and J by 1 base, with 8 bases left in between. CDR1 is KGHSH, CDR2 LQKENI, per germline. The CDR3 sequence is CASSVDWNTEAFF. CDR3 DNA: TGTGCCAGCTCAGTCGACTGGAACACTGAAGCTTTCTTT.

The gene calls are TRBV6-5 and TRBJ2-2; D is unresolved. Germline V CDR1 and CDR2: MNHEY, SVGAGI. The CDR3 runs 14 residues. Trimming pared 5 bases from V and 4 bases from J, leaving 11 bases between. The CDR3 loop reads CASSRPTGTGELFF. The CDR3 DNA sequence: TGTGCCAGCAGTCGTCCTACGGGCACCGGGGAGCTGTTTTTT.

The V and J genes are TRBV5-4 and TRBJ2-1, with D possibly being TRBD1 (6 bases). This CDR3 contains 13 residues. V lost 2 bases and J lost 5, with 8 bases in between. CDR1 is SGHNT and CDR2 is YYREEE in the germline V gene (reference sequence). The CDR3 coding sequence is TGTGCCAGCAGCTTCGACAGGAACAATGAGCAGTTCTTC. Amino acid sequence: CASSFDRNNEQFF.

This sequence joins TRBV5-5 and TRBJ2-1; D might be TRBD1 (5 bases). The CDR3 spans 13 residues. Germline V CDR1 and CDR2: SGHKS, YYEKEE (reference sequence). Trimming took 1 base from V and 5 from J, leaving 7 bases between them. The CDR3 here is CASSLRQNNEQFF. DNA for the CDR3: TGTGCCAGCAGCTTGAGACAGAACAATGAGCAGTTCTTC.

This clone was counted only a few times. The chain has TRBV28 and TRBJ2-5, with D maybe TRBD1 (6 bases). V was pared by 4 bases and J by 1 base, with 10 bases between. Germline-derived CDR1 and CDR2 are MDHEN and SYDVKM. The CDR3 runs 14 residues. Written as DNA, the CDR3 is TGTGCCAGCAGTTGGGCAGGGGTCCAAGAGACCCAGTACTTC. It is translated as CASSWAGVQETQYF.

V is TRBV5-1 and J is TRBJ1-5; D remains unclear. The CDR3 loop spans 14 amino acids. The V and J ends lost 0 bases and 6 bases respectively, with 10 bases between them. Germline CDR1 is SGHRS and CDR2 is YFSETQ. This chain's CDR3 is CASSLESGGQPQHF. CDR3 nucleotides: TGCGCCAGCAGCTTGGAGTCAGGAGGTCAGCCCCAGCATTTT.

V is TRBV4-1 and J is TRBJ2-7, with 10 bases aligning to TRBD1. The CDR3 loop spans 15 amino acids. Germline values: CDR1 MGHRA, CDR2 YSYEKL. The V and J ends lost 1 base and 5 bases, in that order; junction bases with no gene match: 5. CDR3 residues: CASSQGLDRGHEQYF. The DNA for the CDR3 is TGCGCCAGCAGCCAAGGGCTTGACAGGGGGCACGAGCAGTACTTC.

The chain joins TRBV6-6 to TRBJ2-1; D is possibly TRBD2 (6 bases). In germline, CDR1 is MNHNY, CDR2 SVGAGI (reference sequence). The CDR3 spans 15 residues. With 6 bases removed from V and 7 bases from J, the gap between germline ends came to 19 bases. CDR3 DNA sequence: TGTGCCAGCAGGGGGCGGGCTAGCGCGTGGAATGAGCAGTTCTTC. This gives the protein CASRGRASAWNEQFF.

In this sample, this clone turned up once. The chain is built from TRBV6-5 and TRBJ1-2; D gene unclear. This CDR3 is built from 15 residues. The V end lost 6 bases, the J end lost 2 bases, and 16 bases lay between the germline ends. The germline V gene encodes CDR1 MNHEY and CDR2 SVGAGI. As DNA, the CDR3 is TGTGCCAGCAGCGTCGCGGCCTCAGCCAACTATGGCTACACCTTC. Translation gives CASSVAASANYGYTF.

DNA of the CDR3: TGTGCCAGCAGTGTAGGGGGGAGGGGTAACTATGGCTACACCTTC. Translated: CASSVGGRGNYGYTF. This chain connects TRBV6-1 to TRBJ1-2; TRBD1 is a possible D gene (6 bases). CDR1 and CDR2 (germline): MNHNS, SASEGT. Trimming shortened V by 4 bases and J by 1 base, and 13 bases separated the two germline ends. CDR3 length equals 15 residues.

This clone was counted once. A junction end diverges from the germline sequence, so it may reflect a read error. This chain uses TRBV5-1 with TRBJ2-7; 8 bases align to TRBD2. Looked up from germline, CDR1 is SGHRS and CDR2 is YFSETQ. The CDR3 contains 13 residues. The CDR3 sequence is CASSPSGGYEQYF. DNA of the CDR3: TGCGCCAGCAGCCCGAGCGGGGGCTACGAGCAGTATTTC.

The gene calls are TRBV27 and TRBJ2-3; 9 positions agree with TRBD1. The CDR3 totals 18 residues. CDR1 and CDR2 from the germline V gene are MNHEY and SMNVEV (reference sequence). Trimming took 3 bases from V and 4 from J; bases not matched to a gene: 14. CDR3 amino acids: CASSFRDRVPWGADTQYF. In nucleotides, the CDR3 is TGTGCCAGCAGTTTCCGGGACAGGGTACCCTGGGGCGCAGATACGCAGTATTTT.

The genes are TRBV30 and TRBJ2-3, with TRBD1 as a possible D gene (5 bases). CDR1 is GTSNPN and CDR2 is SVGIG in the germline V gene (reference sequence). This CDR3 contains 14 residues. Trimming pared 3 bases from V and 0 bases from J, leaving 10 bases between. CDR3 DNA sequence: TGTGCCTGGAGCAAAACAGGTAGCACAGATACGCAGTATTTT. Translating it yields CAWSKTGSTDTQYF.

This rearrangement joins TRBV29-1 to TRBJ2-3; D is possibly TRBD2 (6 bases). Germline assignment: CDR1 SQVTM and CDR2 ANQGSEA. The CDR3 length is 11 residues. Trimming shortened V by 7 bases and J by 5 bases, and 10 bases separated the two germline ends. The CDR3 region has the DNA TGCAGCGGGGGACTTCAAGATACGCAGTATTTT. As protein: CSGGLQDTQYF.

This clone was recorded a few times. V usage is TRBV2 and J usage is TRBJ2-3; D call uncertain. V gave up 0 bases and J gave up 3 bases, with 16 bases separating them. Germline V gene lookup returns CDR1 SNHLY and CDR2 FYNNEI. This CDR3 has 17 amino acids. The CDR3 coding sequence is TGTGCCAGCAGTGAAGCAGAGGCCGCAATTGGAACAGATACGCAGTATTTT. Its protein product is CASSEAEAAIGTDTQYF.

The chain joins TRBV5-1 to TRBJ2-1; D is unclear. Trimming took off 1 base at V and 3 bases at J, with 11 bases between the two ends. The CDR3 has 15 amino acids. CDR1 is SGHRS and CDR2 is YFSETQ in the germline V gene. The CDR3 sequence is CASSLSPANYNEQFF. The CDR3 nucleotides read TGCGCCAGCAGCTTGAGTCCCGCGAACTACAATGAGCAGTTCTTC. Full variable domain (outside the CDR3, taken from reference TRBV5-1 and TRBJ2-1): KAGVTQTPRYLIKTRGQQVTLSCSPISGHRSVSWYQQTPGQGLQFLFEYFSETQRNKGNFPGRFSGRQFSNSRSEMNVSTLELGDSALYLCASSLSPANYNEQFFGPGTRLTVL.

On this clone itself: At the DNA level, this CDR3 is encoded by other sequences in the same sample as well. V is TRBV27 and J is TRBJ1-5; 7 bases are a match to TRBD1. The CDR3 has 15 residues. Germline values: CDR1 MNHEY, CDR2 SMNVEV (reference sequence). V shed 2 bases and J 2 bases; nucleotides not matched to a gene: 3. The CDR3, as DNA: TGTGCCAGCAGTTTAAGCACAGGGGGCAATCAGCCCCAGCATTTT. Amino acid sequence: CASSLSTGGNQPQHF.

V gene TRBV11-2 combines with J gene TRBJ2-1, with D possibly being TRBD1 (6 bases). Trimming pared 5 bases from V and 8 bases from J, leaving 22 bases between. The CDR3 is made up of 16 amino acids. Germline V gives CDR1 SGHAT, CDR2 FQNNGV. CDR3 in DNA: TGTGCCAGCAGCAGAGGGGACAATCTTCCATCTGATGAGCAGTTCTTC. It yields the protein CASSRGDNLPSDEQFF.

The chain links TRBV9 to TRBJ1-3, with D perhaps matching TRBD1 (5 bases). Deletions cut 4 bases from V and 2 bases from J, with 10 bases between. CDR1 is SGDLS and CDR2 is YYNGEE in the germline V gene. The CDR3 is made up of 14 amino acids. The CDR3 loop reads CASSLGGAGNTIYF. CDR3 sequence (DNA): TGTGCCAGCAGCCTGGGAGGGGCTGGAAACACCATATATTTT.

The chain is built from TRBV9 and TRBJ2-7; 8 nucleotides match TRBD1. Germline V CDR1 and CDR2: SGDLS, YYNGEE. V lost 4 bases to trimming and J lost 2 bases; unmatched junction nucleotides: 5. This CDR3 region has 14 residues. The CDR3 reads CASSPGQGTYEQYF. CDR3 DNA: TGTGCCAGCAGCCCCGGACAGGGAACCTACGAGCAGTACTTC. Combining the CDR3 with reference TRBV9 and TRBJ2-7 gives the whole variable domain DSGVTQTPKHLITATGQRVTLRCSPRSGDLSVYWYQQSLDQGLQFLIQYYNGEERAKGNILERFSAQQFPDLHSELNLSSLELGDSALYFCASSPGQGTYEQYFGPGTRLTVT.

V gene TRBV2 combines with J gene TRBJ1-1; 9 bases align to TRBD1. The CDR3 has 13 residues. J was trimmed by 4 bases and V by 5 bases; bases with no gene match: 2. Germline V gene data show CDR1 as SNHLY and CDR2 as FYNNEI. The CDR3 DNA reads as TGTGCCAGCAGTTCGGACAGGGGCACTGAAGCTTTCTTT. It translates to CASSSDRGTEAFF.